This passage covers 25 T cell receptor beta chains from one sample sequenced in a study of early stage breast cancer tumors. Profiled with immunoSEQ multiplex PCR; TCRdb holds only in-frame clones, not every one. The sample lists about 69,000 clones, about 85% occurring once. Sequenced: blood. These receptors were taken from a middle-aged person with breast cancer.

This sequence joins TRBV5-1 and TRBJ1-5, with TRBD1 as a possible D gene (5 bases). This CDR3 spans 15 amino acids. Germline V lookup: CDR1 SGHRS, CDR2 YFSETQ. V was pared by 0 bases and J by 1 base, with 8 bases between. The CDR3 DNA reads TGCGCCAGCAGCTTGGTTCCAGGGAGCAATCAGCCCCAGCATTTT. Translation gives CASSLVPGSNQPQHF.

CDR3 DNA: TGTGCCAGCAGTGAACCCCCGAGGAAGACTGAAGCTTTCTTT. It specifies CASSEPPRKTEAFF. V gene TRBV6-1 combines with J gene TRBJ1-1, with D hard to call. The CDR3 sequence is 14 residues long. The germline gives CDR1 MNHNS, CDR2 SASEGT. V lost 2 bases and J lost 5, with 12 bases in between.

The rearrangement joins TRBV4-1 to TRBJ1-5; 8 bases match TRBD1. Germline CDR1 reads MGHRA; CDR2 reads YSYEKL. With 2 bases clipped from V and 4 bases from J, the junction kept 1 base outside the gene matches. This CDR3 is built from 14 residues. The CDR3 DNA reads TGCGCCAGCAGCCAACAGGGGGCTAATCAGCCCCAGCATTTT. Its translation is CASSQQGANQPQHF.

This chain links TRBV6-6 with TRBJ1-5; 7 positions agree with TRBD1. The CDR3 is made up of 15 amino acids. In germline, CDR1 is MNHNY, CDR2 SVGAGI (reference sequence). V shed 0 bases and J 5 bases; nucleotides not matched to a gene: 4. The CDR3 sequence is CASSYSSQGDQPQHF. Written as DNA, the CDR3 is TGTGCCAGCAGTTACTCGTCGCAGGGGGATCAGCCCCAGCATTTT.

This clone showed up just a few times. V is TRBV11-2 and J is TRBJ2-7; 9 bases map to TRBD1. The trim removed 1 base at V and 6 bases at J, leaving 7 bases unmatched. In germline, CDR1 is SGHAT, CDR2 FQNNGV. The CDR3 sequence is 15 residues long. The CDR3 DNA reads as TGTGCCAGCAGCTTAGTGGGGACAGGGTTAGGCGAGCAGTACTTC. As protein: CASSLVGTGLGEQYF.

V and J are TRBV9 and TRBJ2-1; D uncertain. CDR1 and CDR2 from the germline V gene are SGDLS and YYNGEE. The CDR3 covers 14 residues. V dropped 3 bases and J dropped 4 bases, with 11 bases sitting between them. The CDR3 loop reads CASSGPFEYNEQFF. The CDR3 nucleotides read TGTGCCAGCAGCGGACCGTTTGAATACAATGAGCAGTTCTTC. Filled out from reference TRBV9 and TRBJ2-1, the complete variable domain reads DSGVTQTPKHLITATGQRVTLRCSPRSGDLSVYWYQQSLDQGLQFLIQYYNGEERAKGNILERFSAQQFPDLHSELNLSSLELGDSALYFCASSGPFEYNEQFFGPGTRLTVL.

V usage is TRBV10-2 and J usage is TRBJ2-5; D is unresolved. The CDR3 totals 11 residues. Trimming stripped 7 bases from V and 5 bases from J, with 8 bases between. Germline CDR1 and CDR2: WSHSY and SAAADI. CDR3 residues: CASMTTETQYF. For the CDR3, the DNA is TGCGCCAGCATGACGACTGAGACCCAGTACTTC.

This clone appeared a few times. The chain employs TRBV5-4 and TRBJ1-5, with D hard to call. This CDR3 contains 14 residues. Germline CDR1 reads SGHNT; CDR2 reads YYREEE (reference sequence). V gave up 0 bases and J gave up 5 bases, with 9 bases separating them. The CDR3 is CASSLEADDQPQHF. CDR3 sequence (DNA): TGTGCCAGCAGCTTGGAGGCAGACGATCAGCCCCAGCATTTT.

The chain has TRBV6-1 and TRBJ1-1; 10 nucleotides agree with TRBD1. CDR1 MNHNS and CDR2 SASEGT come from the germline V gene. V trimming: 3 bases; J trimming: 7 bases; junction bases outside the gene matches: 5. The CDR3 runs to 14 residues. DNA of the CDR3: TGTGCCAGCAGTGAGTGGGGACAGGGGAGTGAAGCTTTCTTT. Translated, it gives CASSEWGQGSEAFF.

This clone was observed a handful of times. The chain is built from TRBV19 and TRBJ1-2; TRBD1 agrees at 8 bases. The CDR3 is made up of 15 amino acids. V lost 4 bases, J lost 2 bases, and 6 bases stayed unmatched. Per germline, CDR1 LNHDA and CDR2 SQIVND (reference sequence). Here the CDR3 DNA reads TGTGCCAGTAGTACTGGGGGACAGGTCAACTATGGCTACACCTTC. Protein product: CASSTGGQVNYGYTF.

The rearrangement joins TRBV7-9 to TRBJ2-5, with D unclear. V gave up 2 bases and J gave up 3 bases, with 13 bases separating them. From germline, CDR1 is SEHNR and CDR2 FQNEAQ (reference sequence). This CDR3 comprises 15 residues. As DNA, the CDR3 is TGTGCCAGCAGCTTATTGTCCAGTTGGAAAGAGACCCAGTACTTC. It translates to CASSLLSSWKETQYF.

V is TRBV19 and J is TRBJ1-4; D is ambiguous. V lost 3 bases, J lost 5 bases, and 16 bases lay in between. The CDR3 is made up of 16 amino acids. The V gene's germline CDR1 is LNHDA and CDR2 SQIVND (reference sequence). The CDR3 DNA reads as TGTGCCAGTAGTATGGAGGGTATGCGGGGAAATGAAAAACTGTTTTTT. Protein: CASSMEGMRGNEKLFF. Full variable domain (outside the CDR3, taken from reference TRBV19 and TRBJ1-4): DGGITQSPKYLFRKEGQNVTLSCEQNLNHDAMYWYRQDPGQGLRLIYYSQIVNDFQKGDIAEGYSVSREKKESFPLTVTSAQKNPTAFYLCASSMEGMRGNEKLFFGSGTQLSVL.

The rearrangement links TRBV6-5 to TRBJ2-1; 8 bases line up with TRBD1. Trimming took 5 bases from V and 8 from J; bases not matched to a gene: 8. This CDR3 has 14 amino acids. Germline V CDR1 and CDR2: MNHEY, SVGAGI. The CDR3 bases are TGTGCCAGCAGTACCCCAGGGGGCAGGCATGAGCAGTTCTTC. Its protein is CASSTPGGRHEQFF.

The rearrangement links TRBV28 to TRBJ1-5; a weak D match, TRBD1 (6 bases). The V gene's germline CDR1 is MDHEN and CDR2 SYDVKM. There are 13 residues in the CDR3. V was shortened by 6 bases and J by 6 bases, with 12 bases between the two germline ends. The CDR3 DNA reads as TGTGCCAGCAGATTAACAGGGCCTCAGCCCCAGCATTTT. This sequence encodes CASRLTGPQPQHF.

The chain uses TRBV28 and TRBJ2-7, with D tentatively TRBD2 (6 bases). The CDR3 spans 14 residues. The germline V and J ends were trimmed by 7 bases and 2 bases, with 15 bases remaining between them. The germline CDR1 and CDR2 sequences are MDHEN and SYDVKM. As DNA, the CDR3 is TGTGCCAGCAAGGAGGGAGATGCTACCTACGAGCAGTACTTC. This translates into CASKEGDATYEQYF.

This chain joins TRBV28 and TRBJ2-5; TRBD1 matches 7 bases. After removal of 2 bases from V and 12 bases from J, the junction contained 3 bases not matched to a gene. Germline CDR1 reads MDHEN; CDR2 reads SYDVKM. CDR3 length: 11 amino acids. The CDR3: CASSLGTVKYF. The CDR3, as DNA: TGTGCCAGCAGTTTAGGGACAGTTAAGTACTTC.

Only a few counts were recorded for this clone. This rearrangement joins TRBV6-1 to TRBJ1-5; unclear D gene. The V gene's germline CDR1 is MNHNS and CDR2 SASEGT. This CDR3 is built from 14 residues. The germline V and J ends were trimmed by 1 base and 9 bases, with 13 bases remaining between them. CDR3 protein: CASSEVGLGRPQHF. CDR3 coding DNA: TGTGCCAGCAGTGAAGTAGGTCTAGGGAGGCCCCAGCATTTT.

This clone was observed once. The chain uses TRBV6-5 and TRBJ2-7; D is tentatively TRBD1 or TRBD2 (6 bases each). The germline V and J ends were trimmed by 5 bases and 2 bases, with 16 bases remaining between them. The CDR3 loop spans 15 amino acids. CDR1 and CDR2 from the germline V gene are MNHEY and SVGAGI. DNA for the CDR3: TGTGCCAGCAGTCGATCGGGTGGGGGGCCCTACGAGCAGTACTTC. This codes for CASSRSGGGPYEQYF.

V gene TRBV21-1 combines with J gene TRBJ2-1; TRBD2, the table's D call, lacks a check against the DNA. TRBV21-1 counts as a pseudogene. The CDR3 is made up of 12 amino acids. The CDR3 reads CASSKEAREQFF. DNA for the CDR3: TGTGCCAGCAGCAAAGAGGCGAGGGAGCAGTTCTTC.

This chain joins TRBV19 and TRBJ1-5; unclear D gene. Germline V lookup: CDR1 LNHDA, CDR2 SQIVND (reference sequence). This CDR3 region has 14 residues. Trimming removed 5 bases from V and 6 bases from J, with 14 bases in between. CDR3 DNA sequence: TGTGCCAGTAGTCCCAAGATTGGGCCTCAGCCCCAGCATTTT. Protein: CASSPKIGPQPQHF.

This clone was found once. Here the CDR3 DNA reads TGTGCCTGGAGTGTAGAGAGCAGGCAAGAGACCCAGTACTTC. Translation: CAWSVESRQETQYF. The rearrangement uses TRBV30 and TRBJ2-5; the D is unclear. Between the trimmed V and J ends, which lost 0 bases and 2 bases, there was a span of 10 bases. Germline V lookup: CDR1 GTSNPN, CDR2 SVGIG (reference sequence). The CDR3 runs to 14 residues.

The chain uses TRBV19 and TRBJ1-5; no clear D gene. The CDR3 length is 16 residues. Germline lookup yields CDR1 LNHDA and CDR2 SQIVND (reference sequence). V was clipped by 5 bases and J by 3 bases, with 17 bases between them. The CDR3 region is CASSGPDRAYNQPQHF. CDR3 DNA: TGTGCCAGTAGTGGACCGGACCGAGCATACAATCAGCCCCAGCATTTT. Full variable domain (remainder filled in from reference TRBV19 and TRBJ1-5): DGGITQSPKYLFRKEGQNVTLSCEQNLNHDAMYWYRQDPGQGLRLIYYSQIVNDFQKGDIAEGYSVSREKKESFPLTVTSAQKNPTAFYLCASSGPDRAYNQPQHFGDGTRLSIL.

The chain recombines TRBV19 with TRBJ1-3, with D perhaps matching TRBD1 (6 bases). The germline CDR1 and CDR2 sequences are LNHDA and SQIVND (reference sequence). V was clipped by 4 bases and J by 7 bases, with 11 bases between them. This CDR3 region has 13 residues. The CDR3 nucleotides read TGTGCCAGTAGTAGGGGGCCGAGGAACACCATATATTTT. Encoded protein: CASSRGPRNTIYF.

The V call is TRBV20-1, the J call TRBJ2-3; no reliable D call. Per the germline V gene, CDR1 is DFQATT and CDR2 is SNEGSKA (reference sequence). Trimming stripped 2 bases from V and 5 bases from J, with 5 bases between. The CDR3 loop spans 11 amino acids. In nucleotides, the CDR3 is TGCAGTGCTAGACTATTAGATACGCAGTATTTT. Translation gives CSARLLDTQYF.

The chain combines TRBV4-1 with TRBJ2-7, with 7 nucleotides matching TRBD1. The V and J ends lost 0 bases and 2 bases, in that order; junction bases with no gene match: 4. The germline V gene encodes CDR1 MGHRA and CDR2 YSYEKL. The CDR3 is 15 amino acids. The CDR3 sequence is CASSQDRQGAYEQYF. CDR3 coding DNA: TGCGCCAGCAGCCAAGATCGTCAGGGGGCCTACGAGCAGTACTTC.